This is a list of T cell receptor beta chains from one sample in a study of human T cells and chemical hapten exposure. Each CDR3 protein is one row after TCRdb ran MiXCR on the RACE reads. The repertoire holds some 180,000 distinct CDR3 sequences, with about 22% as singletons. This specimen was whole blood, taken in connection with sensitization to the hapten diphenylcyclopropenone (DPC). The receptors were sampled from a woman between 50 and 59 years old with alopecia areata. Some clones in this sample may be carry-over from other donors' samples. CDR3s include the opening cysteine and the closing phenylalanine or tryptophan. A D gene is named only where the DNA matches it firmly. The size field is filled for only some rows; it gives once, few, many or a size class.

- TRBJ2-7 TRBV3-1 TRBD1 CASSQGDRVYEQYF TGTGCCAGCAGCCAAGGGGACAGGGTATACGAGCAGTACTTC
- TRBJ2-7 TRBV6-1 - CASTRDNRYEQYF TGTGCCAGCACCCGGGACAACCGCTACGAGCAGTACTTC
- TRBJ2-7 TRBV5-1 TRBD2 CASSSGLGATLEQYF TGCGCCAGCAGCTCGGGACTAGGTGCTACGTTGGAGCAGTACTTC
many TRBJ2-1 TRBV29-1 - CSVEDQDEQFF TGCAGCGTTGAAGATCAGGATGAGCAGTTCTTC
many TRBJ1-5 TRBV7-9 - CASSFPNEGAQHF TGTGCCAGCAGCTTCCCGAACGAGGGGGCCCAGCATTTT
few TRBJ2-7 TRBV29-1 TRBD1 CSVGDQQGNEQYF TGCAGCGTGGGGGACCAACAGGGGAACGAGCAGTACTTC
- TRBJ2-7 TRBV6-5 - CASTVGRQGARNEQYF TGTGCCAGCACCGTAGGTAGGCAGGGAGCAAGGAACGAGCAGTACTTC
few TRBJ2-1 TRBV7-6 - CASSLRGYNEQFF TGTGCCAGCAGCTTAAGGGGGTACAATGAGCAGTTCTTC
- TRBJ2-6 TRBV12-5 TRBD1 CASGGQGGYSGANVLTF TGTGCTAGTGGTGGACAGGGTGGCTACTCTGGGGCCAACGTCCTGACTTTC
- TRBJ1-2 TRBV29-1 - CSVENGRSSNYGYTF TGCAGCGTTGAAAACGGGCGGAGCTCTAACTATGGCTACACCTTC
- TRBJ1-1 TRBV20-1 - CSARELYTEAFF TGCAGTGCTAGAGAACTTTACACTGAAGCTTTCTTT
few TRBJ1-5 TRBV6-5 - CASSPTRNQPQHF TGTGCCAGCAGTCCGACCAGGAATCAGCCCCAGCATTTT
few TRBJ1-2 TRBV9 TRBD1 CASKGGVGYGYTF TGTGCCAGCAAAGGGGGCGTCGGGTATGGCTACACCTTC
few TRBJ2-1 TRBV2 TRBD2 CASSQTARAGDEQFF TGTGCCAGCAGCCAAACGGCTAGGGCGGGGGATGAGCAGTTCTTC
- TRBJ1-1 TRBV12-3/TRBV12-4 - CASSLGGPGFEAFF TGTGCCAGCAGTTTAGGTGGTCCAGGATTTGAAGCTTTCTTT
- TRBJ2-1 TRBV20-1 TRBD2 CSARWTSFYNEQFF TGCAGTGCTAGGTGGACTAGTTTCTACAATGAGCAGTTCTTC
- TRBJ2-1 TRBV5-1 TRBD1 CASSLAGTVDYNEQFF TGCGCCAGCAGCTTGGCCGGGACAGTTGACTACAATGAGCAGTTCTTC
few TRBJ2-5 TRBV3-1 - CASSQSLEKETQYF TGTGCCAGCAGCCAATCTTTGGAGAAAGAGACCCAGTACTTC
once TRBJ2-1 TRBV5-1 TRBD2 CASSLRTSNLNEQFF TGCGCCAGCAGCTTGAGGACTAGCAACCTCAATGAGCAGTTCTTC
- TRBJ2-2 TRBV6-2/TRBV6-3 TRBD1 CAIHHRGRGGELFF TGTGCCATACACCACAGGGGGCGCGGCGGGGAGCTGTTTTTT
- TRBJ2-1 TRBV18 TRBD2 CASSPGLAPNEQFF TGTGCCAGCTCACCGGGACTAGCGCCAAATGAGCAGTTCTTC
few TRBJ2-3 TRBV4-1 TRBD2 CASSQDLAGGPGLTDTQYF TGCGCCAGCAGCCAAGATCTAGCGGGAGGCCCAGGGTTGACAGATACGCAGTATTTT
- TRBJ2-5 TRBV29-1 - CSLRDGQETQYF TGCAGCCTCCGGGACGGCCAAGAGACCCAGTACTTC
- TRBJ1-1 TRBV20-1 - CSARIDTEAFF TGCAGTGCTAGAATTGACACTGAAGCTTTCTTT
many TRBJ1-2 TRBV19 - CASSISTPQGVGFDGYTF TGTGCCAGTAGTATAAGCACCCCCCAGGGCGTGGGCTTCGATGGCTACACCTTC
- TRBJ1-2 TRBV6-6 - CVSSNDRNKGYTF TGTGTCAGCAGTAACGACAGGAATAAAGGCTACACCTTC
- TRBJ2-5 TRBV10-3 - CAITGRIQETQYF TGTGCCATCACGGGTCGGATCCAAGAGACCCAGTACTTC
- TRBJ2-5 TRBV28 - CASSKVVAGRTQYF TGTGCCAGCAGTAAGGTAGTGGCAGGGCGTACCCAGTACTTC
few TRBJ2-2 TRBV6-2/TRBV6-3 TRBD2 CASRQAGLPNTGELFF TGTGCCAGCAGGCAAGCGGGGCTACCTAACACCGGGGAGCTGTTTTTT
few TRBJ2-1 TRBV28 TRBD2 CASSPSTGGGNEQFF TGTGCCAGCAGCCCCTCCACGGGAGGGGGGAATGAGCAGTTCTTC
few TRBJ2-1 TRBV20-1 TRBD2 CSAREPGLALNEQFF TGCAGTGCTAGAGAACCGGGACTAGCACTCAATGAGCAGTTCTTC
- TRBJ2-2 TRBV12-3/TRBV12-4 - CASRRTDSNTGELFF TGTGCCAGCAGACGGACAGACTCGAACACCGGGGAGCTGTTTTTT
- TRBJ2-1 TRBV10-3 TRBD2 CAISEVGLAGWEQFF TGTGCCATCAGTGAGGTGGGACTAGCGGGATGGGAGCAGTTCTTC
- TRBJ2-5 TRBV2 - CASSEARTDQETQYF TGTGCCAGCAGTGAAGCGCGTACAGACCAAGAGACCCAGTACTTC
few TRBJ2-3 TRBV10-3 - CATSLTDTQYF TGTGCCACCTCCTTGACAGATACGCAGTATTTT
- TRBJ2-5 TRBV18 - CASSLVPTVETQYF TGTGCCAGCTCACTCGTTCCGACGGTAGAGACCCAGTACTTC
- TRBJ2-1 TRBV29-1 - CSTSVAATYNEQFF TGCAGCACTTCCGTAGCGGCAACCTACAATGAGCAGTTCTTC
few TRBJ2-7 TRBV14 TRBD1 CASSPLGQLDEQYF TGTGCCAGCAGCCCATTGGGACAGTTAGACGAGCAGTACTTC
few TRBJ1-1 TRBV30 - CAWGHRNTEAFF TGTGCCTGGGGACATAGGAACACTGAAGCTTTCTTT
few TRBJ1-6 TRBV30 - CAWSPSLRPYNSPLHF TGTGCCTGGAGTCCGTCTCTTAGGCCCTATAATTCACCCCTCCACTTT
- TRBJ2-2 TRBV12-3/TRBV12-4 TRBD2 CASSTSGRGTGELFF TGTGCCAGCAGTACTAGCGGGAGAGGTACCGGGGAGCTGTTTTTT
few TRBJ1-2 TRBV27 TRBD1 CASSLLGQGRMANYGYTF TGTGCCAGCAGTTTACTCGGACAGGGTCGGATGGCGAACTATGGCTACACCTTC
- TRBJ2-6 TRBV9 - CASSVRPGANVLTF TGTGCCAGCAGCGTAAGGCCTGGGGCCAACGTCCTGACTTTC
few TRBJ2-7 TRBV20-1 TRBD1 CSVPGQGAWDEQYF TGCAGTGTTCCGGGACAGGGGGCATGGGACGAGCAGTACTTC
- TRBJ2-3 TRBV6-6 - CASSYLERGADTQYF TGTGCCAGCAGTTATTTGGAGAGGGGCGCAGATACGCAGTATTTT
- TRBJ2-1 TRBV4-2 - CASRLSGSYNEQFF TGTGCCAGCAGACTTAGCGGATCCTACAATGAGCAGTTCTTC
- TRBJ2-1 TRBV7-9 - CASSLDRRYNEQFF TGTGCCAGCAGCTTAGACAGGAGATACAATGAGCAGTTCTTC
few TRBJ1-1 TRBV14 - CASSQGWPKNTEAFF TGTGCCAGCAGCCAGGGGTGGCCTAAGAACACTGAAGCTTTCTTT